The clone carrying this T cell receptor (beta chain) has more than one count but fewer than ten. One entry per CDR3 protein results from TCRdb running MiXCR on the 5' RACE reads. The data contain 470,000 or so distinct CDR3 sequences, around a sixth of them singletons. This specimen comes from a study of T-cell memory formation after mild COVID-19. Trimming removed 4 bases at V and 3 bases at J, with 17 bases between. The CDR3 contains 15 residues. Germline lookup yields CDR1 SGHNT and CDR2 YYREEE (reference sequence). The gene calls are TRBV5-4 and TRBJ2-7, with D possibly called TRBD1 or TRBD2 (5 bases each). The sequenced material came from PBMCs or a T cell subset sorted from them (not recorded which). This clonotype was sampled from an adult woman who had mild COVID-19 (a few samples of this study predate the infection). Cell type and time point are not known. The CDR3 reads CASSIRPGPHYEQYF. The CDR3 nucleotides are TGTGCCAGCAGCATACGACCGGGACCTCACTACGAGCAGTACTTC.